These 10 T cell receptor beta chains were all obtained from the same sample, sequenced in a study of blood T cell repertoires in COVID-19. Clones were sequenced by immunoSEQ multiplex PCR, and TCRdb holds only the in-frame ones, with some missing. This table holds some 180,000 clones, 75% to 90% found once. The specimen sequenced was peripheral blood. The receptors shown here come from a woman aged 60-70 years with acute or convalescent COVID-19.

The chain couples TRBV11-1 to TRBJ2-1; 7 nucleotides line up with TRBD2. Germline V CDR1 and CDR2: SGHAT, FQDESV (reference sequence). The CDR3 is made up of 15 amino acids. V dropped 6 bases and J dropped 3; count of bases not matched to a gene: 8. CDR3 protein: CASSPTGTNYNEQFF. CDR3 bases: TGTGCCAGCAGTCCTACCGGGACTAACTACAATGAGCAGTTCTTC.

The gene calls are TRBV3-1 (or the pseudogene TRBV3-2) and TRBJ2-4, with 8 bases matching TRBD2. CDR1 and CDR2 (germline): LGHDT, YNNKEL (reference sequence). Trimming took 6 bases from V and 0 from J; bases not matched to a gene: 4. This CDR3 is built from 15 residues. CDR3 nucleotide sequence: TGTGCCAGCAGGCCAGCGGGGGTAGCCAAAAACATTCAGTACTTC. It specifies CASRPAGVAKNIQYF.

The chain links TRBV16 to TRBJ2-1; perhaps TRBD2 as D (6 bases). The germline gives CDR1 KGHSY, CDR2 FQNENV. Trimming left V 2 bases short and J 5 bases short, with 10 bases between. The CDR3 spans 14 residues. This CDR3 reads CASSQGTWDNEQFF. The CDR3, as DNA: TGTGCCAGCAGCCAAGGGACTTGGGACAATGAGCAGTTCTTC.

The chain recombines TRBV23-1 with TRBJ2-7; no reliable D call. TRBV23-1 belongs to the ORF category, with a function that is uncertain. V lost 9 bases and J 6 bases, leaving 9 bases between the germline ends. This CDR3 is 10 amino acids long. CDR3 amino acids: CARTTSEQYF. DNA of the CDR3: TGCGCCAGAACCACTTCCGAGCAGTACTTC.

This clone has just a few counts. This chain connects TRBV11-3 to TRBJ2-3, with TRBD2 matching over 8 bases. This CDR3 has 17 amino acids. Germline CDR1 and CDR2: SGHNT and YENEEA. The V gene end was trimmed by 4 bases and the J gene end by 6 bases; junction bases not matched to a gene: 15. This CDR3 reads CASSSLTSGSFRDTQYF. DNA of the CDR3: TGTGCCAGCAGCTCACTCACCAGCGGGAGTTTCCGGGATACGCAGTATTTT.

The J gene is TRBJ1-3, the V gene TRBV7-2; D not certain. Trimming left V 5 bases short and J 2 bases short, with 13 bases between. The germline gives CDR1 SGHTA, CDR2 FQGNSA. The CDR3 has 15 residues. CDR3: CASSTTAGTGNTIYF. DNA for the CDR3: TGTGCCAGCAGCACCACTGCGGGAACTGGAAACACCATATATTTT. The complete variable domain, with remaining parts taken from reference TRBV7-2 and TRBJ1-3, reads GAGVSQSPSNKVTEKGKDVELRCDPISGHTALYWYRQSLGQGLEFLIYFQGNSAPDKSGLPSDRFSAERTGGSVSTLTIQRTQQEDSAVYLCASSTTAGTGNTIYFGEGSWLTVV.

The chain carries TRBV7-9 and TRBJ1-2, with a weak D call TRBD1 (5 bases). The CDR3 spans 16 residues. Germline CDR1 is SEHNR and CDR2 is FQNEAQ (reference sequence). V was shortened by 5 bases and J by 6 bases, with 22 bases between the two germline ends. CDR3 DNA: TGTGCCAGCAGCGTCGACGGATGGGCAGGGAGGGATGGCTACACCTTC. Translating gives CASSVDGWAGRDGYTF.

The J gene is TRBJ2-3, the V gene TRBV3-1 (or the pseudogene TRBV3-2); 13 nucleotides align to TRBD2. V lost 0 bases and J lost 8; bases outside the gene matches: 11. Germline V gives CDR1 LGHDT, CDR2 YNNKEL (reference sequence). There are 18 residues in the CDR3. This CDR3 is CASSQEGLAGRGVGTQYF. CDR3 in DNA: TGTGCCAGCAGCCAAGAGGGACTAGCGGGAAGAGGGGTTGGTACGCAGTATTTT.

This clone was seen only once. This chain uses TRBV5-1 with TRBJ1-1; weak D call: TRBD1 (5 bases). The CDR3 is 16 amino acids. Trimming left V 0 bases short and J 2 bases short, with 14 bases between. Per germline, CDR1 SGHRS and CDR2 YFSETQ. CDR3 DNA sequence: TGCGCCAGCAGCTTGGCCGGGGGAACTTCTAACACTGAAGCTTTCTTT. Translation: CASSLAGGTSNTEAFF.

The chain joins TRBV6-5 to TRBJ1-1, with D perhaps TRBD1 (6 bases). The CDR3 length is 13 residues. V gave up 8 bases and J gave up 1 base, with 11 bases separating them. The germline CDR1 and CDR2 sequences are MNHEY and SVGAGI. The CDR3 DNA follows: TGTGCCAGCGTGGGACATACGAACACTGAAGCTTTCTTT. It yields the protein CASVGHTNTEAFF.